Sequencing of this T cell receptor beta chain was carried out in a study of shared clonotypes between healthy human individuals. Study summary: Three men and a couple of women, aged 18 to 49, were donors. Three plates each covered CD4 naive and memory; CD8 naive two, CD8 memory one.

CDR3 length: 16 residues. V trimming: 6 bases; J trimming: 2 bases; junction bases outside the gene matches: 11. Germline V gene data show CDR1 as SGHAT and CDR2 as FQNNGV. Profiling relied on immunoSEQ multiplex PCR, and the TCRdb table lists in-frame clones only, not all of them. The sample holds 1.5 million to 2.5 million clones; 85% to 95% are singletons and the top ten take roughly 1.2%. The study's findings and limits: Sharing of clonotypes among donors was expected to vary with sequencing depth.

In the naive CD8 group, cells lacked CD45RO and were positively selected for CCR7, so terminally differentiated effector memory CD45RA+ cells were left out. This clone was counted a single time. The antigen remains undetermined. The TCR originated in a man aged 18 to 30 in good health. The chain employs TRBV11-2 and TRBJ2-3, with 7 bases fitting TRBD2. The sequenced sample consisted of naive CD8+ T cells sorted from blood. For the CDR3, the DNA is TGTGCCAGCAGTTCCTCCGGGACTACATCCACAGATACGCAGTATTTT. Translation gives CASSSSGTTSTDTQYF. Full variable domain (outside the CDR3, taken from reference TRBV11-2 and TRBJ2-3): EAGVAQSPRYKIIEKRQSVAFWCNPISGHATLYWYQQILGQGPKLLIQFQNNGVVDDSQLPKDRFSAERLKGVDSTLKIQPAKLEDSAVYLCASSSSGTTSTDTQYFGPGTRLTVL.